This T cell receptor beta chain derives from a study of blood T cell repertoires in COVID-19. At the level of the study: COVID-19 samples, acute and convalescent, were from the United States, Italy and Spain. PBMCs, B-cell-depleted T cells, or T cells provided the cDNA or gDNA that made up the material.

Germline loops: CDR1 SQVTM, CDR2 ANQGSEA. The length of the CDR3 is 18 residues. V lost 4 bases and J lost 2, with 26 bases in between. In the original analysis: Estimation of nucleated cell counts relied on the amplification of reference gene primers. The data were produced by immunoSEQ multiplex PCR, yet TCRdb's version contains in-frame clones alone and is incomplete. V and J calls and clone size follow that table, whereas D and trimming were derived from the DNA. Of under 150,000 clones in the sample, 70% to 90% were seen once. The sequence was collected from a woman aged 45-60 years with acute or convalescent COVID-19. Sample: peripheral blood. J is TRBJ1-2 and V is TRBV29-1; possible D gene TRBD1, 6 bases. CDR3 region: CSVVFMFGSGQHNYGYTF. The DNA of the CDR3 is TGCAGCGTTGTATTTATGTTTGGATCGGGACAACACAACTATGGCTACACCTTC.